This TCR beta chain was identified during a study of blood T cell repertoires in COVID-19. Study context: Sample material is recorded as cDNA or gDNA derived from T cells, B-cell-depleted T cells, or PBMCs.

This clone was recorded a few times. Germline values: CDR1 LNHDA, CDR2 SQIVND (reference sequence). Trimming pared 10 bases from V and 4 bases from J, leaving 22 bases between. The CDR3 runs to 15 residues. Clones were sequenced by immunoSEQ multiplex PCR, and TCRdb holds only the in-frame ones, with some missing. The sample holds under 300,000 clones; about 70% are singletons and the top ten take more than 2.5%. The rearrangement uses TRBV19 and TRBJ1-1; D is ambiguous. This TCR was recovered from a woman older than 75 with acute or convalescent COVID-19. The specimen sequenced was peripheral blood. CDR3 sequence reads: CATRSPSAGGTEAFF. Here the CDR3 DNA reads TGTGCCACCCGAAGCCCCTCAGCGGGAGGCACTGAAGCTTTCTTT.